This T cell receptor (beta chain) was sequenced during a study of cytomegalovirus exposure and HLA in healthy donors. Study observations and caveats: For most subjects, TCR beta sequences were reported to predict HLA-A and HLA-B alleles with accuracy. The number of N-insertions in an Asian-associated ancestry cluster was reportedly below the approximately 700-donor mean in a later analysis.

Primers for the PCR totalled 60 Vbeta and 13 Jbeta. TCRdb's copy holds only in-frame clones and misses some; the assay was immunoSEQ multiplex PCR. The data show around 80,000 clones, under 80% seen once. CDR3 length equals 14 residues. Per the germline V gene, CDR1 is SGHAT and CDR2 is FQNNGV. The trim removed 5 bases at V and 0 bases at J, leaving 1 base unmatched. Comments on this clone: Its matching antigen is unknown.

Sequenced input: PBMCs. The J gene is TRBJ2-3, the V gene TRBV11-2; 8 bases fit TRBD2. The receptor was derived from a middle-aged man in good health and CMV-seropositive. The CDR3 region is CASSPGGSTDTQYF. For the CDR3, the DNA is TGTGCCAGCAGCCCGGGGGGGAGCACAGATACGCAGTATTTT.